This TCR beta chain was identified in a study of T-cell reconstitution after alpha-beta-depleted transplantation in children. TCRbeta library preparation incorporated unique molecular identifiers. TCRdb called the PCR reads again in MiXCR, with one record for every CDR3 protein. The sample has nearly 400,000 distinct CDR3 sequences, roughly 22% seen once; the top ten hold around 3.9%. V lost 5 bases to trimming and J lost 1 base, with 8 bases between them. CDR3 size: 12 residues. Germline CDR1 reads SQVTM; CDR2 reads ANQGSEA. This clonotype has a handful of counts. The rearrangement links TRBV29-1 to TRBJ1-2; no definite D call. This receptor was taken from a human donor who donated a stem cell graft to a child with acute myeloid leukemia. This material consisted of PBMCs from the stem cell graft donor, taken from the stem cell graft. The CDR3 DNA reads as TGCAGCGTTCCGACGGTTAACTATGGCTACACCTTC. It is translated as CSVPTVNYGYTF.